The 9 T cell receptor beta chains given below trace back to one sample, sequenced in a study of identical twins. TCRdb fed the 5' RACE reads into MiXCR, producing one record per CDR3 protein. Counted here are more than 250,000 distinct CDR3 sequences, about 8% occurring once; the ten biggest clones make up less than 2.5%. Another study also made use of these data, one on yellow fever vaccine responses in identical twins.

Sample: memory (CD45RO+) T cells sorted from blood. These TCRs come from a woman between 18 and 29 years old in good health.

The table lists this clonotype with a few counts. The DNA of the CDR3 is TGCGCCAGCAGCCCTGGACTAACCTCCTCCTACGAGCAGTACTTC. Its protein product is CASSPGLTSSYEQYF. This sequence joins TRBV5-1 and TRBJ2-7, with D maybe TRBD2 (6 bases). This CDR3 region has 15 residues. Germline V gene data show CDR1 as SGHRS and CDR2 as YFSETQ. V was trimmed by 4 bases and J by 0 bases, leaving 14 bases between them.

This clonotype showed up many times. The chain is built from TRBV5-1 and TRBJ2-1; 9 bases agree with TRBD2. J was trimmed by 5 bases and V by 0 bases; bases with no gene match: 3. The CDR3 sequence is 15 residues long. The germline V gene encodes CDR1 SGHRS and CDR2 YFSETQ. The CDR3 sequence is CASSLGSSGDNEQFF. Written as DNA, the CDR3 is TGCGCCAGCAGCTTGGGGTCTAGCGGGGACAATGAGCAGTTCTTC.

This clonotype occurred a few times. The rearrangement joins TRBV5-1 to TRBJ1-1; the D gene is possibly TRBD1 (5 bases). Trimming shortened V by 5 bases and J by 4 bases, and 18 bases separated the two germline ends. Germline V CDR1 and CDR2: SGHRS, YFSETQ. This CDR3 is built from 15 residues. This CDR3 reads CASRRDEGSGTEAFF. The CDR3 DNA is TGCGCCAGCAGGCGGGACGAAGGGAGTGGCACTGAAGCTTTCTTT. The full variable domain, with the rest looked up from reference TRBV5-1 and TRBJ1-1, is KAGVTQTPRYLIKTRGQQVTLSCSPISGHRSVSWYQQTPGQGLQFLFEYFSETQRNKGNFPGRFSGRQFSNSRSEMNVSTLELGDSALYLCASRRDEGSGTEAFFGQGTRLTVV.

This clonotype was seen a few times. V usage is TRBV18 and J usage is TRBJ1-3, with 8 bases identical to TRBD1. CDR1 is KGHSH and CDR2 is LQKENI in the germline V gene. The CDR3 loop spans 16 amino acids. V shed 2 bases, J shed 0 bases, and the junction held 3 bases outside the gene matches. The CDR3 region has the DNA TGTGCCAGCTCACCATGGACAGGGACCTCTGGAAACACCATATATTTT. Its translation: CASSPWTGTSGNTIYF.

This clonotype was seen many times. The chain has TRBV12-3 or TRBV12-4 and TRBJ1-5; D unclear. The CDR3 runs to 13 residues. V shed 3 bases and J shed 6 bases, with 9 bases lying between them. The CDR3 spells CASSLGGFQPQHF. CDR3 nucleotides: TGTGCCAGCAGTTTGGGCGGGTTTCAGCCCCAGCATTTT.

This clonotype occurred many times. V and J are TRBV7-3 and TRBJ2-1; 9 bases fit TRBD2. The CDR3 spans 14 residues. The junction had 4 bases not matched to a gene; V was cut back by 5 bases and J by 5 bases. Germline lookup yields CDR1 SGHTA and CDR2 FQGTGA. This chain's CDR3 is CASSQTSGNNEQFF. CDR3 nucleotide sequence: TGTGCCAGCAGCCAGACTAGCGGTAACAATGAGCAGTTCTTC.

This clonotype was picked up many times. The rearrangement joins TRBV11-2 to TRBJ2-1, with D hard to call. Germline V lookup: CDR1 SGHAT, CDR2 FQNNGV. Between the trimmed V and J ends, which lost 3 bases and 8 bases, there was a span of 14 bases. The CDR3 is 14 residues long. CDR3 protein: CASSFLNDWDEQFF. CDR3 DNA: TGTGCCAGCAGCTTCTTGAACGATTGGGATGAGCAGTTCTTC.

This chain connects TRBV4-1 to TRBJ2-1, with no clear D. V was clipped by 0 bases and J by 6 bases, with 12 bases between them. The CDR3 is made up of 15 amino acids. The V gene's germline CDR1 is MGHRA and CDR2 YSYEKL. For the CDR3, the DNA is TGCGCCAGCAGCCAAGAACTATCACCTCGCAATGAGCAGTTCTTC. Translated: CASSQELSPRNEQFF.

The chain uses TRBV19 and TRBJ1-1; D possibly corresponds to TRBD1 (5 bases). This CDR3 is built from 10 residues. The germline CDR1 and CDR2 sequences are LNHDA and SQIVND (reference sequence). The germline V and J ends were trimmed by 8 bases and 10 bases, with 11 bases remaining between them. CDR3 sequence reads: CASGQTGAFF. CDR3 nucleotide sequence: TGTGCCAGTGGACAAACGGGAGCTTTCTTT.